This T cell receptor beta chain appears in the sequencing data of a study of shared clonotypes between healthy human individuals. Study in general: Each donor contributed plates that comprised three CD4 naive, three CD4 memory, two CD8 naive and one CD8 memory.

Looked up from germline, CDR1 is SEHNR and CDR2 is FQNEAQ (reference sequence). The CDR3 totals 15 residues. Trimming pared 6 bases from V and 3 bases from J, leaving 18 bases between. General observations from the study: Clonotypes which were not shared had lower generation probabilities than clonotypes that all four donors shared.

CD8 cells regarded as naive lacked CD45RO, were positively chosen for CCR7, and omitted terminally differentiated effector memory CD45RA+ cells. DNA at about 200 ng, some 31,000 T cell genomes, went into sorted-subset replicate PCRs. TCRdb's copy holds only in-frame clones and misses some; the assay was immunoSEQ multiplex PCR. The data contain more than 2 million clones, roughly 93% of them singletons. The table lists this clone with a count of one. Its specificity is unknown. The origin of this receptor is a man between 18 and 35 years old in good health. Some clones in this sample may be carry-over from other donors' samples. Sequencing was done on a sample of naive CD8+ T cells from PBMCs. The chain recombines TRBV7-9 with TRBJ2-7; the D is unclear. CDR3 coding DNA: TGTGCCAGCAGTCCTCCGGGTACACGAGACTACGAGCAGTACTTC. It is translated as CASSPPGTRDYEQYF.